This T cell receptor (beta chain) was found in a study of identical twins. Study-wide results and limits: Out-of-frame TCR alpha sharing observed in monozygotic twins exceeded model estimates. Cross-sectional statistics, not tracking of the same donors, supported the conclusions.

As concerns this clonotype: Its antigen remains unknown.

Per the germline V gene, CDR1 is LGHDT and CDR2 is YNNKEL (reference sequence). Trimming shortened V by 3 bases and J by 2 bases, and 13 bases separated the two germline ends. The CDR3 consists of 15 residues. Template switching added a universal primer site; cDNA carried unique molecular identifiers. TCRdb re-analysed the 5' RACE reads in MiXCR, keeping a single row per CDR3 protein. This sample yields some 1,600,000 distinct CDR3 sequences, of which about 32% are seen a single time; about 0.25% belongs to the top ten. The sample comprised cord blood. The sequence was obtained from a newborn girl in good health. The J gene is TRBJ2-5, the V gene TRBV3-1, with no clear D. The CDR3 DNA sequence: TGTGCCAGCAGCCATAGTAGACTGTTACAAGAGACCCAGTACTTC. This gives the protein CASSHSRLLQETQYF.